This TCR beta chain originates from a study of CD8 T cells in Susac syndrome. With 0 bases removed from V and 4 bases from J, the gap between germline ends came to 8 bases. This CDR3 has 14 residues. CDR1 and CDR2 (germline): SGDLS, YYNGEE. After extraction with the RNeasy kit, about 0.5 to 1 ug of the RNA was reverse transcribed using random hexamers. From the immunoSEQ multiplex PCR reads, TCRdb called clonotypes with MiXCR, one entry per CDR3 protein. This sample has under 300,000 distinct CDR3 sequences, with around 96% found just once. The chain uses TRBV9 and TRBJ2-1; tentatively, D is TRBD1 or TRBD2 (5 bases each). The sequenced sample consisted of CD4+ T cells from PBMCs. The sequence was collected from a human donor with Susac syndrome. CDR3 sequence reads: CASSVGGVYNEQFF. As DNA, the CDR3 is TGTGCCAGCAGCGTAGGAGGGGTGTACAATGAGCAGTTCTTC.